A selection of T cell receptor beta chains follows, all from one sample in a study of cytomegalovirus exposure and HLA in healthy donors. Profiled with immunoSEQ multiplex PCR; TCRdb holds only in-frame clones, not every one. This table has 120,000 or so clones, around 80% appearing once. The specimen sequenced was PBMCs. These receptors came from a woman under 30 in good health and CMV-seronegative. CDR3s include the opening cysteine and the closing phenylalanine or tryptophan. Fields, in order: clone size, D gene, J gene, V gene, CDR3 protein, CDR3 DNA. The D gene is left open where the match is weak. Some rows have no size entry. The others give once, few or many, or a class for an expanded clone.

. | TRBD1 | TRBJ1-1 | TRBV10-3 | CAIRQGASEAFF | TGTGCCATCAGACAGGGGGCGTCTGAAGCTTTCTTT
. | . | TRBJ2-7 | TRBV6-5 | CASSSTVNEQYF | TGTGCCAGCAGTTCTACAGTCAACGAGCAGTACTTC
. | . | TRBJ1-1 | TRBV7-2 | CASSLVDTEAFF | TGTGCCAGCAGCTTAGTAGACACTGAAGCTTTCTTT
. | TRBD1 | TRBJ1-5 | TRBV19 | CASSIGRTGGRLQPQHF | TGTGCCAGTAGTATAGGTCGCACAGGGGGCCGACTTCAGCCCCAGCATTTT
. | TRBD1 | TRBJ2-7 | TRBV19 | CASSRGGRSSYEQYF | TGTGCCAGTAGCAGAGGGGGCCGTAGCTCCTACGAGCAGTACTTC
. | TRBD2 | TRBJ2-1 | TRBV5-4 | CASSLSGGSYNEQFF | TGTGCCAGCAGCTTGTCGGGAGGCTCCTACAATGAGCAGTTCTTC
. | TRBD1 | TRBJ1-1 | TRBV18 | CASSPPRDRVVTEAFF | TGTGCCAGCTCACCACCGCGGGACAGGGTGGTGACTGAAGCTTTCTTT
. | . | TRBJ1-2 | TRBV7-2 | CASSRGRGVAGYTF | TGTGCCAGCAGCCGAGGCCGGGGTGTGGCTGGCTACACCTTC
. | . | TRBJ2-4 | TRBV5-4 | CASSLGQAQNIQYF | TGTGCCAGCAGCTTGGGACAGGCCCAAAACATTCAGTACTTC
once | TRBD2 | TRBJ2-3 | TRBV6-5 | CASTSSGARTDTQYF | TGTGCCAGCACCTCGAGCGGGGCCAGGACAGATACGCAGTATTTT
. | TRBD1 | TRBJ1-2 | TRBV28 | CASRIKGGQGYTF | TGTGCCAGCAGGATAAAAGGGGGCCAAGGCTACACCTTC
. | . | TRBJ1-5 | TRBV16 | CASSQSRSNQPQHF | TGTGCCAGCAGCCAATCGCGAAGCAATCAGCCCCAGCATTTT
. | TRBD1 | TRBJ1-2 | TRBV7-3 | CASSLRRGGKDYGYTF | TGTGCCAGCAGCTTACGGCGAGGGGGCAAAGACTATGGCTACACCTTC
. | . | TRBJ2-7 | TRBV27 | CASSSDSTLFYEQYF | TGTGCCAGCAGTAGCGACAGCACTTTGTTCTACGAGCAGTACTTC
. | . | TRBJ1-2 | TRBV7-9 | CASSSSYGYTF | TGTGCCAGCAGCTCCTCCTATGGCTACACCTTC
. | . | TRBJ2-7 | TRBV27 | CASSLRRPGAGAYEQYF | TGTGCCAGCAGTTTACGCCGACCAGGGGCAGGGGCCTACGAGCAGTACTTC
. | TRBD2 | TRBJ2-1 | TRBV5-1 | CASTGRGRGGRRNEQFF | TGCGCCAGCACGGGGAGGGGTCGGGGCGGGAGACGCAATGAGCAGTTCTTC
. | . | TRBJ1-1 | TRBV7-2 | CASSLGGGVNTEAFF | TGTGCCAGCAGCTTAGGCGGCGGGGTAAACACTGAAGCTTTCTTT
. | . | TRBJ2-3 | TRBV2 | CASRTESTDTQYF | TGTGCCAGTCGGACAGAGAGCACAGATACGCAGTATTTT
. | TRBD1 | TRBJ1-1 | TRBV7-9 | CASSKHGQGTEAFF | TGTGCCAGCAGCAAGCATGGACAGGGAACCGAAGCTTTCTTT
few | . | TRBJ2-3 | TRBV12-5 | CASGLGEPDTQYF | TGTGCTAGTGGTTTGGGAGAACCCGATACGCAGTATTTT
. | TRBD2 | TRBJ2-1 | TRBV6-5 | CASSYQGTSLYNEQFF | TGTGCCAGCAGTTACCAGGGGACTAGCCTTTACAATGAGCAGTTCTTC
. | . | TRBJ2-7 | TRBV21-1 | CASSKDPSGSYEQYF | TGTGCCAGCAGCAAAGACCCTAGCGGATCCTACGAGCAGTACTTC
. | TRBD1 | TRBJ1-2 | TRBV19 | CASRLPGQGNYGYTF | TGTGCCAGTAGACTTCCGGGACAGGGTAACTATGGCTACACCTTC
. | TRBD2 | TRBJ2-1 | TRBV7-7 | CASSLGGDYNEQFF | TGTGCTAGCAGCTTGGGGGGGGATTACAATGAGCAGTTCTTC
few | . | TRBJ1-1 | TRBV6-1 | CASKGYRAMNTEAFF | TGTGCCAGCAAGGGGTACAGGGCCATGAACACTGAAGCTTTCTTT
. | TRBD2 | TRBJ2-1 | TRBV30 | CAWARDSGVYNEQFF | TGTGCCTGGGCCCGGGATAGCGGGGTATACAATGAGCAGTTCTTC
. | . | TRBJ1-5 | TRBV30 | CAWSGREIVQPQHF | TGTGCCTGGAGTGGGAGGGAGATTGTTCAGCCCCAGCATTTT
. | . | TRBJ1-2 | TRBV6-5 | CASSDRGQLYGYTF | TGTGCCAGCAGTGATAGGGGACAACTCTATGGCTACACCTTC